A selection of T cell receptor beta chains follows, all from one sample in a study of a mutant IDH1 vaccine in newly diagnosed glioma. The antigens these receptors bind are not known. TCRdb's copy holds only in-frame clones and misses some; the assay was immunoSEQ multiplex PCR. The sample lists more than 35,000 clones, 81% occurring once. The sequenced sample was PBMCs, obtained from a glioma patient whose treatment included an IDH1 peptide vaccine. All receptors come from a middle-aged woman with glioma. Some clones in this sample may be carry-over from other donors' samples. Both conserved end residues are trimmed from each CDR3.

V,J,CDR3
TRBV4-2,TRBJ2-5,ASSQQDRPSQETQY
TRBV14,TRBJ2-7,ASSPFQGALEQY
TRBV9,TRBJ2-1,ASSGATAYNEQF
TRBV6-1,TRBJ2-7,AIADRNSYEQY
TRBV5-4,TRBJ2-2,ASSLSSTGELF
TRBV7-9,TRBJ2-7,ASSLPQGAKFFSYEQY
TRBV5-1,TRBJ2-7,ASSPPGGGSYEQY
TRBV7-9,TRBJ2-4,ASSSTGQGQRKDIQY
TRBV7-6,TRBJ2-1,ASSLAPPGTGNYNEQF
TRBV5-1,TRBJ2-5,ASSSAREETQY
TRBV10-3,TRBJ2-2,AIRVGRTGELF
TRBV4-1,TRBJ2-7,ASSHPGTGGYEQY
TRBV28,TRBJ2-2,ASSPWGHLKNTGELF
TRBV6-4,TRBJ2-7,ASSDQNHLCVSRYEQY
TRBV11-3,TRBJ2-3,ASSLAGDTQY
TRBV27,TRBJ1-2,ASSQGQGVGGYT
TRBV10-3,TRBJ1-3,AISANRGATGNTIY
TRBV7-2,TRBJ1-1,ASRTQGSSTEAF
TRBV4-3,TRBJ2-7,ASSQGRSPAYEQY
TRBV9,TRBJ2-7,ASSADRGGFYEQY
TRBV5-1,TRBJ2-7,ASSLDGTGAHH
TRBV19,TRBJ2-4,ASSSEARSIQY
TRBV7-2,TRBJ2-7,ASSTRGPSSEQY
TRBV11-2,TRBJ2-7,ASSRSGQGRHYYEQY
TRBV11-3,TRBJ1-3,ASSPSFFRQANSGNTIY
TRBV18,TRBJ1-3,ASSPREVSYSGNTIY
TRBV4-2,TRBJ2-3,ASSQEAGGGAVPTQY
TRBV15,TRBJ2-2,ATRQGANTGELF
TRBV5-1,TRBJ2-5,ASSLEETQY
TRBV5-4,TRBJ2-3,ASTDRGGPTDTQY
TRBV7-6,TRBJ2-7,ASSLVGGYEQY
TRBV10-3,TRBJ2-1,ASTASGDEQF
TRBV2,TRBJ2-1,ARTSGGENEQF
TRBV2,TRBJ1-2,ASTLDRNYGYT
TRBV18,TRBJ2-7,ASSPRGTGKREQY
TRBV11-3,TRBJ2-2,ASSLTGPNTGELF
TRBV9,TRBJ1-1,ASSVSGRRNTEAF
TRBV23-1,TRBJ1-2,ASPRGHFNYGYT
TRBV7-2,TRBJ2-1,ASTTPGNEQF
TRBV18,TRBJ2-2,ASSPTEAGELF
TRBV5-6,TRBJ2-6,ASSWGTSGANVLT
TRBV13,TRBJ1-1,ASSLAGRRNTEAF
TRBV5-6,TRBJ1-2,ASSLQGMAGYT
TRBV2,TRBJ2-1,ASSWAGGSYNEQF
TRBV29-1,TRBJ1-1,SAAQTGANTEAF
TRBV7-9,TRBJ2-3,ASSLDLAGPLRNTQY
TRBV14,TRBJ2-1,ASSQADNEQF
TRBV7-9,TRBJ2-3,ASTLGRGGTDTQY
TRBV7-7,TRBJ2-2,ASSLAPQGGTGELF
TRBV28,TRBJ1-5,ASRNGQGLNQPQH
TRBV7-9,TRBJ1-1,ASSKVGSGTEAF
TRBV9,TRBJ1-3,ASSVRGGYGNTIY
TRBV19,TRBJ1-2,ATAAGSYGYT
TRBV7-9,TRBJ2-1,ASSYTSGSYNEQF
TRBV7-2,NA,ASSLGGGQGPWELF
TRBV5-6,TRBJ2-1,ASSPNLGGLYNEQF
TRBV7-9,TRBJ2-7,ASSLLSGLADEQY
TRBV9,TRBJ1-1,ASSPHVQGGTEAF
TRBV21-1,TRBJ2-1,ASSKAQNTSDRAHNEQF